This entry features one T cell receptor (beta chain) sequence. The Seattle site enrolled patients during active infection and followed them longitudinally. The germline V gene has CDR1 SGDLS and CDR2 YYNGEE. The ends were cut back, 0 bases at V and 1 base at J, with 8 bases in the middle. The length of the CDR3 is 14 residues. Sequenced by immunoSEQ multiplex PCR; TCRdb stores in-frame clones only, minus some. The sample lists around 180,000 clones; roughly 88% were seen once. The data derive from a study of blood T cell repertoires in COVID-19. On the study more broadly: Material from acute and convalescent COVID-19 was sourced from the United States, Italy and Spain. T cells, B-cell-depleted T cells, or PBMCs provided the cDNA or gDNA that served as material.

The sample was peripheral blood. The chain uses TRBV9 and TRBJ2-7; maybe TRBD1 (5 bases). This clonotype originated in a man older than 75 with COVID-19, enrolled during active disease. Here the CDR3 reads CASSVDRLSYEQYF. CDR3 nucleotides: TGTGCCAGCAGCGTAGACAGGTTGTCCTACGAGCAGTACTTC.